Here is one TCR beta chain with its context. Antigen unknown. This sample was included in a study of T cell responses to AZD1222 COVID-19 vaccine. In the study overall: Samples with a second dose at about 4 or about 12 weeks were pooled together. Study-level points and caveats: Only a handful of AZD1222 recipients tested seropositive at baseline. There were repertoire samples only from the period after the peak T cell response. Among vaccine-associated CD4 TCRs, coverage spanned spike, with dominance at 160-218 and 743-854.

Generated by immunoSEQ multiplex PCR, the TCRdb table keeps only in-frame clones and is missing some. The sample shows under 100,000 clones, 88% of them seen only once. The germline V gene encodes CDR1 MDHEN and CDR2 SYDVKM. This CDR3 spans 15 amino acids. The ends were cut back, 5 bases at V and 3 bases at J, with 14 bases in the middle. The sequencing used peripheral blood, collected on day 0 of AZD1222 vaccination. The receptor was isolated from an adult in good health. The rearrangement links TRBV28 to TRBJ1-5; D may be TRBD1 (6 bases). The CDR3 DNA sequence: TGTGCCAGCAGTAACAGCCGGGGGGCCAATCAGCCCCAGCATTTT. Its translation: CASSNSRGANQPQHF. The full variable domain, in which reference TRBV28 and TRBJ1-5 provide the parts outside the CDR3, is DVKVTQSSRYLVKRTGEKVFLECVQDMDHENMFWYRQDPGLGLRLIYFSYDVKMKEKGDIPEGYSVSREKKERFSLILESASTNQTSMYLCASSNSRGANQPQHFGDGTRLSIL.